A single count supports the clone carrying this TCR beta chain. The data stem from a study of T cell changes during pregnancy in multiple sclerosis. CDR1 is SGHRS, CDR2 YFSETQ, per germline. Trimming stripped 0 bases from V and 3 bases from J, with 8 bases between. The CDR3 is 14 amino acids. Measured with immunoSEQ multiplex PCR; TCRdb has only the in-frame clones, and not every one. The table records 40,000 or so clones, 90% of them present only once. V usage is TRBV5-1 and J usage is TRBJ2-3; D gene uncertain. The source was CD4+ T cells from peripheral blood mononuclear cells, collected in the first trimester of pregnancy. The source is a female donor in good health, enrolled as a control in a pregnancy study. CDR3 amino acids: CASSLAGPTDTQYF. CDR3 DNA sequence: TGCGCCAGCAGCTTGGCCGGTCCGACAGATACGCAGTATTTT.